This T cell receptor beta chain was sequenced during a study of blood T cells in healthy people across ages. Findings and caveats of the study: Researchers said unsorted PBMCs prevented a conclusive naive versus antigen-experienced comparison.

Those donating, healthy Caucasian individuals from Russia, were aged roughly 6 to 100. Sample-barcoded 5' priming and a J-beta primer mix drove a second PCR of roughly 7 to 11 cycles. TCRdb analysed the 5' RACE reads with MiXCR anew, one entry per CDR3 protein. The table lists about 1.7 million distinct CDR3 sequences, roughly 27% of them singletons. There are many counts of this clonotype. The antigen is not known. The receptor's source is a woman in her twenties or thirties in good health. The specimen was blood.

The DNA for the CDR3 is TGTGCCAGCAGTGCCTCAACCTCGGGAGAGACCCAGTACTTC. Translated, it gives CASSASTSGETQYF. The V and J genes are TRBV12-3 or TRBV12-4 and TRBJ2-5; D uncertain. CDR3 length: 14 amino acids. Trimming took off 5 bases at V and 4 bases at J, with 14 bases between the two ends.